This is a list of T cell receptor beta chains from one sample in a study of CD8+ T cells in alopecia areata. Assay used: immunoSEQ multiplex PCR; TCRdb lists only in-frame clones, some missing. There are 95,000 to 100,000 clones in the sample; about three fifths occur only once, and about a sixth lies in the top ten. The input for sequencing was CD8+ T cells sorted from blood, taken between weeks 55 and 65, from a patient treated with tofacitinib. These receptors were taken from a human donor with alopecia areata. The CDR3 runs from the conserved cysteine through the conserved F or W. The D gene is left open where the match is weak. The size of a clone is reported for some rows only, either as once, few or many, or as a class for expanded clones.

TRBV29-1	NA	TRBJ1-2	NA	CSVAGGGMDGYTF	TGCAGCGTTGCGGGGGGAGGCATGGATGGCTACACCTTC
TRBV27	NA	TRBJ2-6	NA	CASSQQGYGANVLTF	TGTGCCAGCAGTCAACAGGGCTACGGGGCCAACGTCCTGACTTTC
TRBV11-2	NA	TRBJ2-5	NA	CASSLQDGTQYF	TGTGCCAGCAGCTTACAGGACGGGACCCAGTACTTC
TRBV6-4	NA	TRBJ2-2	NA	CASSPRPGSNTGELFF	TGTGCCAGCAGTCCACGACCGGGATCGAACACCGGGGAGCTGTTTTTT
TRBV5-6	few	TRBJ2-3	TRBD1	CASSGGQAQDTQYF	TGTGCCAGCAGCGGGGGACAGGCCCAAGATACGCAGTATTTT
TRBV7-9	NA	TRBJ1-4	NA	CASSLVGEKLFF	TGTGCCAGCAGCTTAGTCGGGGAAAAACTGTTTTTT
TRBV27	NA	TRBJ2-4	NA	CASSFGSEGNIQYF	TGTGCCAGCAGTTTTGGGTCAGAAGGAAACATTCAGTACTTC
TRBV7-8	NA	TRBJ2-7	TRBD1	CASSPKHRDRNSYEQYF	TGTGCCAGCAGCCCAAAACACCGGGACAGAAATTCCTACGAGCAGTACTTC
TRBV5-6	NA	TRBJ2-1	NA	CASSFGLGSNEQFF	TGTGCCAGCAGCTTCGGACTGGGGAGCAATGAGCAGTTCTTC
TRBV27	few	TRBJ2-3	NA	CASSFLDSDTQYF	TGTGCCAGCAGTTTCCTAGATTCAGATACGCAGTATTTT
TRBV7-9	NA	TRBJ2-5	NA	CASSLWGAETQYF	TGTGCCAGCAGTTTATGGGGGGCAGAGACCCAGTACTTC
TRBV6-5	NA	TRBJ2-1	TRBD1	CASKASTGGRNEQFF	TGTGCCAGCAAGGCAAGTACAGGGGGCCGAAATGAGCAGTTCTTC
TRBV15	NA	TRBJ1-5	NA	CATSREDGQPQHF	TGTGCCACCAGCAGAGAGGACGGTCAGCCCCAGCATTTT
TRBV30	NA	TRBJ2-1	TRBD1	CAWSSGTGHNEQFF	TGTGCCTGGAGTTCCGGGACAGGGCACAATGAGCAGTTCTTC
TRBV2	NA	TRBJ1-6	NA	CASIEEASYNSPLHF	TGTGCCAGCATTGAGGAGGCCTCCTATAATTCACCCCTCCACTTT
TRBV19	few	TRBJ2-1	NA	CASSEGYNEQFF	TGTGCCAGTAGCGAGGGATACAATGAGCAGTTCTTC
TRBV7-9	many	TRBJ1-2	NA	CASSLGARGKNGYTF	TGTGCCAGCAGCTTAGGGGCTCGGGGGAAGAATGGCTACACCTTC
TRBV5-1	NA	TRBJ1-6	TRBD1	CASSWDSGSNSPLHF	TGCGCCAGCAGCTGGGACAGCGGGAGTAATTCACCCCTCCACTTT
TRBV6-5	NA	TRBJ2-7	NA	CASSYSQGGEQYF	TGTGCCAGCAGTTACTCACAGGGAGGCGAGCAGTACTTC
TRBV29-1	NA	TRBJ2-2	TRBD1	CSVEGRLRQGATGELFF	TGCAGCGTTGAAGGGAGGTTGAGACAGGGGGCGACCGGGGAGCTGTTTTTT
TRBV25-1	NA	TRBJ2-7	NA	CASSEGEYEQYF	TGTGCCAGCAGTGAGGGAGAGTACGAGCAGTACTTC
TRBV30	once	TRBJ2-7	TRBD1	CACGTAPYEQYF	TGTGCCTGTGGGACAGCCCCCTACGAGCAGTACTTC
TRBV7-9	NA	TRBJ2-3	TRBD1	CASSTTGQGPTDTQYF	TGTGCCAGCAGCACCACGGGACAGGGCCCTACAGATACGCAGTATTTT
TRBV27	NA	TRBJ2-3	NA	CASSLSSGADTQYF	TGTGCCAGCAGTTTATCGTCGGGGGCAGATACGCAGTATTTT
TRBV29-1	few	TRBJ2-2	NA	CSVVEGTGELFF	TGCAGCGTTGTAGAGGGGACCGGGGAGCTGTTTTTT
TRBV6-1	NA	TRBJ2-5	TRBD1	CASSQDRGWGETQYF	TGTGCCAGCAGCCAAGACAGGGGATGGGGGGAGACCCAGTACTTC
TRBV2	NA	TRBJ1-2	NA	CASGDSREAGYTF	TGTGCCAGCGGGGACTCTCGAGAGGCTGGCTACACCTTC
TRBV5-1	NA	TRBJ1-5	NA	CASSLDVGVNQPQHF	TGCGCCAGCAGCTTGGATGTCGGGGTCAATCAGCCCCAGCATTTT
TRBV30	few	TRBJ1-1	NA	CAWSFNTEAFF	TGTGCCTGGAGTTTTAACACTGAAGCTTTCTTT
TRBV19	NA	TRBJ2-7	TRBD1	CASSVGTGLGEQYF	TGTGCCAGTAGTGTCGGGACAGGGCTCGGCGAGCAGTACTTC
TRBV30	once	TRBJ2-3	NA	CAWSVALRATDTQYF	TGTGCCTGGAGTGTGGCACTTAGAGCCACAGATACGCAGTATTTT
TRBV4-1	few	TRBJ2-7	NA	CASSQDQGRWTYEQYF	TGCGCCAGCAGCCAAGATCAGGGACGGTGGACCTACGAGCAGTACTTC
TRBV5-6	NA	TRBJ1-1	NA	CASSLGHDWAFF	TGTGCCAGCAGCTTGGGACACGACTGGGCTTTCTTT
TRBV5-1	NA	TRBJ1-4	TRBD1	CASSLGGQNEKLFF	TGCGCCAGCAGCTTGGGGGGACAGAATGAAAAACTGTTTTTT
TRBV9	NA	TRBJ1-1	TRBD1	CASSAGTGGSEAFF	TGTGCCAGCAGCGCTGGGACAGGGGGTTCTGAAGCTTTCTTT
TRBV15	once	TRBJ2-4	TRBD2	CATSRDKARLAGTELAKNIQYF	TGTGCCACCAGCAGAGATAAAGCGAGACTAGCGGGGACGGAACTAGCCAAAAACATTCAGTACTTC
TRBV7-9	few	TRBJ1-1	NA	CASSLGREAFF	TGTGCCAGCAGCTTGGGTAGAGAAGCTTTCTTT
TRBV27	NA	TRBJ1-4	NA	CASSLWSSEKLFF	TGTGCCAGCAGTTTATGGAGTTCTGAAAAACTGTTTTTT
TRBV9	NA	TRBJ2-1	TRBD2	CASSVASGGREQFF	TGTGCCAGCAGCGTAGCTAGCGGGGGACGAGAGCAGTTCTTC
TRBV5-1	NA	TRBJ1-4	NA	CASSWGASNEKLFF	TGCGCCAGCAGCTGGGGGGCCTCCAATGAAAAACTGTTTTTT
TRBV4-1	NA	TRBJ2-2	NA	CASSQDRGELFF	TGCGCCAGCAGCCAAGATCGGGGGGAGCTGTTTTTT
TRBV27	NA	TRBJ1-2	NA	CASSYREGGNYGYTF	TGTGCCAGCAGTTACCGGGAGGGAGGGAACTATGGCTACACCTTC